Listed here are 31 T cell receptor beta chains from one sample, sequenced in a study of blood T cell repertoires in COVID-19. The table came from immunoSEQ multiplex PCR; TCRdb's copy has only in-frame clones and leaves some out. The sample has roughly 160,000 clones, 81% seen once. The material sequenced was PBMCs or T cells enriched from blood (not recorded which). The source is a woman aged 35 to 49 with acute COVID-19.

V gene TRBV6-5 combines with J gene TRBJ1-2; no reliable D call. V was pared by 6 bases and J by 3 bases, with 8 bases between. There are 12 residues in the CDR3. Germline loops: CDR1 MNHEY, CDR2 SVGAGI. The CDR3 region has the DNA TGTGCCAGCAGGGCACGGGACTATGGCTACACCTTC. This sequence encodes CASRARDYGYTF.

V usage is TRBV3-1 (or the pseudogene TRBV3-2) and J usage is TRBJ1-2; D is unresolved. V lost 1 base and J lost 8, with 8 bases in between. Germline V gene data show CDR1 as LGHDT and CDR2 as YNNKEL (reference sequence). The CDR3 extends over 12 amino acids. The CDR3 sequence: CASSQAGGGYTF. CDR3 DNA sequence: TGTGCCAGCAGCCAAGCTGGTGGCGGCTACACCTTC.

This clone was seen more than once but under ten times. The CDR3 DNA is TGTGCCAGTAGTATAGAGGCAGGGAACTATGGCTACACCTTC. Amino acids: CASSIEAGNYGYTF. J is TRBJ1-2 and V is TRBV19; D possibly corresponds to TRBD1 (5 bases). This CDR3 contains 14 residues. V lost 0 bases and J 2 bases, leaving 7 bases between the germline ends. The V gene's germline CDR1 is LNHDA and CDR2 SQIVND (reference sequence).

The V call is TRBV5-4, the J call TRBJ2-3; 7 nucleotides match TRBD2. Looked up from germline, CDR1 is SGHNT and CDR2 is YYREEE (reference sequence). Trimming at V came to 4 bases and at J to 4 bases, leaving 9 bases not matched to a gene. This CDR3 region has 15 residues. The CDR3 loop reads CASSHGGKGADTQYF. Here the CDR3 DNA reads TGTGCCAGCAGCCACGGGGGGAAGGGCGCAGATACGCAGTATTTT.

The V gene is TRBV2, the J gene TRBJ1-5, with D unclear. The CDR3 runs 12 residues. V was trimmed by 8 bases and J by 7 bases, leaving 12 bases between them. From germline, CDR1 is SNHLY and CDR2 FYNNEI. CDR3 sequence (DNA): TGTGCCAGCCGAGGGATAGGGCAGCCCCAGCATTTT. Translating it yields CASRGIGQPQHF.

As DNA, the CDR3 is TGTGCCAGCAGTGAAGGGAGAATAACAGGCGCTGAAGCTTTCTTT. It yields the protein CASSEGRITGAEAFF. The chain employs TRBV2 and TRBJ1-1; D may be TRBD1 (5 bases). CDR1 and CDR2 from the germline V gene are SNHLY and FYNNEI. The V end lost 1 base, the J end lost 6 bases, and 15 bases lay between the germline ends. This CDR3 comprises 15 residues.

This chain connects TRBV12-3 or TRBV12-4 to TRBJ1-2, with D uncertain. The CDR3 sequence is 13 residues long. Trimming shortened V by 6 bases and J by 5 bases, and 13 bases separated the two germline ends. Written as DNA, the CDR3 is TGTGCCAGCAGCCTCGCACAGCGGTATGGCTACACCTTC. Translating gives CASSLAQRYGYTF.

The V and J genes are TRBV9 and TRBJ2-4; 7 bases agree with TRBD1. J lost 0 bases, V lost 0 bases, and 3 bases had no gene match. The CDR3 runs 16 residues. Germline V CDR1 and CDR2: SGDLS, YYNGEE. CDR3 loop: CASSVGTGVAKNIQYF. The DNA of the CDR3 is TGTGCCAGCAGCGTAGGGACAGGTGTAGCCAAAAACATTCAGTACTTC. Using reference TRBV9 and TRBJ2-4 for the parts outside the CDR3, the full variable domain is DSGVTQTPKHLITATGQRVTLRCSPRSGDLSVYWYQQSLDQGLQFLIQYYNGEERAKGNILERFSAQQFPDLHSELNLSSLELGDSALYFCASSVGTGVAKNIQYFGAGTRLSVL.

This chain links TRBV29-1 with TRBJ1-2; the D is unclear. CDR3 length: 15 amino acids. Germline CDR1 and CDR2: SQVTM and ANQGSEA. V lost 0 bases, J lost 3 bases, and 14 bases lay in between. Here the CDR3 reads CSVEETALGDYGYTF. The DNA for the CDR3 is TGCAGCGTTGAAGAAACCGCCCTGGGAGACTATGGCTACACCTTC.

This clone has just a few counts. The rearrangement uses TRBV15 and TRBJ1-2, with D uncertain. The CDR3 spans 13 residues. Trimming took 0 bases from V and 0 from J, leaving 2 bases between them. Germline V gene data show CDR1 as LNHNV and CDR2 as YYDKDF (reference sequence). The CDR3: CATSRDTNYGYTF. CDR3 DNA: TGTGCCACCAGCAGAGATACTAACTATGGCTACACCTTC.

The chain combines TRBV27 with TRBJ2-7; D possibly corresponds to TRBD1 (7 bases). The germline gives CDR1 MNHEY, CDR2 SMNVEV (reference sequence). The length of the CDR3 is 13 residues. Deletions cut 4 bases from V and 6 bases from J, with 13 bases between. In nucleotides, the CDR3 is TGTGCCAGCAGTTCGACCAGGGGGGCCGAGCAGTACGTC. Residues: CASSSTRGAEQYV.

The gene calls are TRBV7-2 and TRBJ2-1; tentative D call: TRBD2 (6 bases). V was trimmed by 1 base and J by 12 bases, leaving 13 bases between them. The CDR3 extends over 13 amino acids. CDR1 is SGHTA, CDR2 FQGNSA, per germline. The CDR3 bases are TGTGCCAGCAGCTTAGGTGCTAGCGTGGGGCAGTTCTTC. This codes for CASSLGASVGQFF.

The CDR3 sequence is CASSDPGGKETQYF. The CDR3, as DNA: TGTGCCAGCAGCGACCCGGGGGGGAAAGAGACCCAGTACTTC. The chain has TRBV7-9 and TRBJ2-5; the match to TRBD2 covers 8 bases. The CDR3 extends over 14 amino acids. After removal of 5 bases from V and 3 bases from J, the junction contained 5 bases not matched to a gene. CDR1 SEHNR and CDR2 FQNEAQ come from the germline V gene (reference sequence).

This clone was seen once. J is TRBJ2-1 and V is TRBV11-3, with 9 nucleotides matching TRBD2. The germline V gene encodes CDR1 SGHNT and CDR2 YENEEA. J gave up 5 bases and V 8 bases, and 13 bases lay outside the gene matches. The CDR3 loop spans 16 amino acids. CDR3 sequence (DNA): TGTGCCAGCGTCCTACAGGGAGGGACTAGCAACAATGAGCAGTTCTTC. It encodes CASVLQGGTSNNEQFF.

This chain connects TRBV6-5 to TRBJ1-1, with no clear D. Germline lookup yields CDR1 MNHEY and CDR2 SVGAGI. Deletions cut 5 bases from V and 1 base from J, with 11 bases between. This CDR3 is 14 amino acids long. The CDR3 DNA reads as TGTGCCAGCAGTAGCAAAGTCAAGAACACTGAAGCTTTCTTT. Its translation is CASSSKVKNTEAFF.

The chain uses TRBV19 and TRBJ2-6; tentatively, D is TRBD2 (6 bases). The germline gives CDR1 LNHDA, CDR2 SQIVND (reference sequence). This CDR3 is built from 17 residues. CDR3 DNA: TGTGCAATACCCGTCCCGGGGGAGAGCTCTGGGGCCAACGTCCTGACTTTC. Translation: CAIPVPGESSGANVLTF.

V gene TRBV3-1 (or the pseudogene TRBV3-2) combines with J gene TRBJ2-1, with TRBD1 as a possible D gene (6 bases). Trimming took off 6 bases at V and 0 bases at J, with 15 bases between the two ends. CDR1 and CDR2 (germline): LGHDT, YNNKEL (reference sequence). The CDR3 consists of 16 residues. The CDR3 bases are TGTGCCAGCAGGCCAAGAAGGGGGAGCTCCTACAATGAGCAGTTCTTC. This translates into CASRPRRGSSYNEQFF.

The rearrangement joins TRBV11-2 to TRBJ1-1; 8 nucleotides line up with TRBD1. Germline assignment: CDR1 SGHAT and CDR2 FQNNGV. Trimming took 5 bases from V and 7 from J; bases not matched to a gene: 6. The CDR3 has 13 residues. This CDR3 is CASSPRQGYEAFF. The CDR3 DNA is TGTGCCAGCAGCCCGCGACAGGGGTATGAAGCTTTCTTT.

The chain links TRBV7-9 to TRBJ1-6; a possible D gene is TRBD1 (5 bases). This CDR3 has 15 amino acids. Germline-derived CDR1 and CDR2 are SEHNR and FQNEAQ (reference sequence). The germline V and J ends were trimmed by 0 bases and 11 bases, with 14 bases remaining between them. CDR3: CASSLAVQGVTPLHF. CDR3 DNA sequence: TGTGCCAGCAGCTTAGCGGTCCAAGGGGTAACACCCCTCCACTTT.

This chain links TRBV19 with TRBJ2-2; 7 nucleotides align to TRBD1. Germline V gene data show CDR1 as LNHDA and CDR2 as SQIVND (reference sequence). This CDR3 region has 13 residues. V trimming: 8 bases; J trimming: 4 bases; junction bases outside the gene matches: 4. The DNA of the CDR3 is TGTGCCAGTCGGGACAGACTCACCGGGGAGCTGTTTTTT. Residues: CASRDRLTGELFF.

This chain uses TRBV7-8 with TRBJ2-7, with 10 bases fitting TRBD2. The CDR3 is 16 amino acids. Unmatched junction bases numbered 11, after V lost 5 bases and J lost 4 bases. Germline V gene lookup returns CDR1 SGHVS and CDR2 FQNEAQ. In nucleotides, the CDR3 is TGTGCCAGCAGCCCCCGAGCTAGCGGGAGTAAATACGAGCAGTACGTC. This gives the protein CASSPRASGSKYEQYV.

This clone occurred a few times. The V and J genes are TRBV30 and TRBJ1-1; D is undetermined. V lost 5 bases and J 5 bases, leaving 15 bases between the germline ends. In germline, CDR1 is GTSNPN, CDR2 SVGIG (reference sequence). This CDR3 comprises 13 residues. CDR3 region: CAWVGYPGTEAFF. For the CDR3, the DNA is TGTGCCTGGGTGGGATACCCGGGAACTGAAGCTTTCTTT. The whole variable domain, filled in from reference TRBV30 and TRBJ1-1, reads SQTIHQWPATLVQPVGSPLSLECTVEGTSNPNLYWYRQAAGRGLQLLFYSVGIGQISSEVPQNLSASRPQDRQFILSSKKLLLSDSGFYLCAWVGYPGTEAFFGQGTRLTVV.

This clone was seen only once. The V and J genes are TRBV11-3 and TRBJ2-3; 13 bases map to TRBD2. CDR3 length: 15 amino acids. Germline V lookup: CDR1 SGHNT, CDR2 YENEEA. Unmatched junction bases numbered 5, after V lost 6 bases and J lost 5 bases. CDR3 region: CASSSGLAGRDTQYF. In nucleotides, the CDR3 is TGTGCCAGCAGTTCGGGACTAGCGGGAAGAGATACGCAGTATTTT.

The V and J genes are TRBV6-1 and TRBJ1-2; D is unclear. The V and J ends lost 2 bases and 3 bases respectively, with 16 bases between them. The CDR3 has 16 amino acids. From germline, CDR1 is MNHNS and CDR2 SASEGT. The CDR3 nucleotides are TGTGCCAGCAGTGAAACTCGGGGAAGATTTTACTATGGCTACACCTTC. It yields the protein CASSETRGRFYYGYTF.

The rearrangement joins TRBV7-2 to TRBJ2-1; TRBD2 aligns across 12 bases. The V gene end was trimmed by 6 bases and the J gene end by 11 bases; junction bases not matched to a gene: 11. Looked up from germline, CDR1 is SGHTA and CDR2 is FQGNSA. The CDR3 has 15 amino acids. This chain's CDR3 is CASRIARLAGEKQFF. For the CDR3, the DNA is TGTGCCAGCAGGATCGCGAGACTAGCGGGAGAAAAGCAGTTCTTC.

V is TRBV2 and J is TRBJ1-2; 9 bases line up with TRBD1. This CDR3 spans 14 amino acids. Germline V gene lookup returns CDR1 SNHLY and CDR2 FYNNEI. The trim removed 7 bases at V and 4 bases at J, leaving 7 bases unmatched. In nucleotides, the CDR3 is TGTGCCAGCAAGGCGGGACAGGGTTTCTATGGCTACACCTTC. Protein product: CASKAGQGFYGYTF.

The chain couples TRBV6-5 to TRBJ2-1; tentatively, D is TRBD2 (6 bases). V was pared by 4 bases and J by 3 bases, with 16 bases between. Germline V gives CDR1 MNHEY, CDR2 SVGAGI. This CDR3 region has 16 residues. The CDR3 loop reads CASSLAVTHFYNEQFF. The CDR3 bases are TGTGCCAGCAGTTTAGCGGTGACTCACTTCTACAATGAGCAGTTCTTC.

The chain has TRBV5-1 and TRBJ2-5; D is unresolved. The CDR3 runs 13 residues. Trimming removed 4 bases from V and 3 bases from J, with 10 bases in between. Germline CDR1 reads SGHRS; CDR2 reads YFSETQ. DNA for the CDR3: TGCGCCAGCAGCCTAATGCCCGAAGAGACCCAGTACTTC. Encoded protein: CASSLMPEETQYF.

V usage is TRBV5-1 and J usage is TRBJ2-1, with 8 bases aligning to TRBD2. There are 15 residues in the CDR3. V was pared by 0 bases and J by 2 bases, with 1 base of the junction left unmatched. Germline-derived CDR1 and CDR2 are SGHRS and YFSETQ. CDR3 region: CASSLAGLAYNEQFF. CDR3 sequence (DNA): TGCGCCAGCAGCTTGGCGGGACTAGCCTACAATGAGCAGTTCTTC.

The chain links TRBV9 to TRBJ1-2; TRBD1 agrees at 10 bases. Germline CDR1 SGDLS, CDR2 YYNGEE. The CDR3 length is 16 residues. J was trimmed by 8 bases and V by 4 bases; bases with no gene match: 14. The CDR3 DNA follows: TGTGCCAGCAGCTTACGAACCGGGACAGGGGTTGAGGGCTACACCTTC. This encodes CASSLRTGTGVEGYTF.

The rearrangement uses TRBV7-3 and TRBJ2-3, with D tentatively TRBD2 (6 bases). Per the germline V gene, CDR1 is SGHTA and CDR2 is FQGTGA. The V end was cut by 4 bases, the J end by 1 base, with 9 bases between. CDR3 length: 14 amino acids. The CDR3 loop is CASSSGTGTDTQYF. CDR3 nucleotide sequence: TGTGCCAGCAGCTCCGGGACTGGCACAGATACGCAGTATTTT. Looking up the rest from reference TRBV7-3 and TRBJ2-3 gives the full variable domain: GAGVSQTPSNKVTEKGKYVELRCDPISGHTALYWYRQSLGQGPEFLIYFQGTGAADDSGLPNDRFFAVRPEGSVSTLKIQRTERGDSAVYLCASSSGTGTDTQYFGPGTRLTVL.